This is a list of T cell receptor beta chains from one sample in a study of T-cell memory formation after mild COVID-19. TCRdb fed the 5' RACE reads into MiXCR, producing one record per CDR3 protein. The profile shows about 260,000 distinct CDR3 sequences, over 15% of them singletons. The sequencing sample was made of PBMCs or a T cell subset sorted from them (not recorded which). These receptors came from a man aged 18-30 years who had mild COVID-19 (a few samples of this study predate the infection). Cell type and time point are not known. CDR3s include the opening cysteine and the closing phenylalanine or tryptophan. The D gene is left open where the match is weak. Clone size appears in some rows only: once, few, many, or a class for an expanded clone.

j_call d_call clone_size v_call cdr3_nt cdr3_aa
TRBJ1-3 NA many TRBV7-2 TGTGCCAGCAGGCTCGAGGGCGACACCATATATTTT CASRLEGDTIYF
TRBJ2-7 NA NA TRBV5-1 TGCGCCAGCAGCTTGGCCTCGACAGGAGCCTACGAGCAGTACTTC CASSLASTGAYEQYF
TRBJ2-7 NA NA TRBV18 TGTGCCAGCTCACCAACGAATGGGGACGAGCAGTACTTC CASSPTNGDEQYF
TRBJ2-1 TRBD1 many TRBV6-5 TGTGCCAGCAGTTACCCTGGACAGGAAGGGAAGGGGCAGTTCTTC CASSYPGQEGKGQFF
TRBJ2-5 NA NA TRBV11-3 TGTGCCAGCAAGATTACGGGGGGCCCGTACCAAGAGACCCAGTACTTC CASKITGGPYQETQYF
TRBJ1-5 NA NA TRBV4-1 TGCGCCAGCAGCCAAGATAACCTCCAGCCCCAGCATTTT CASSQDNLQPQHF
TRBJ2-3 TRBD2 few TRBV7-2 TGTGCCAGCAGCACACCCCCCTGGCTAGCGGTTTTAAGCACAGATACGCAGTATTTT CASSTPPWLAVLSTDTQYF
TRBJ2-1 NA NA TRBV5-1 TGCGCCAGCAGCCCAACCTTTGGCGGGGCAAAGTTCTTC CASSPTFGGAKFF
TRBJ1-3 NA NA TRBV7-9 TGTGCCAGCAGCTTAGCGGGGGGTCCCGTTCTTGCAAACACCATATATTTT CASSLAGGPVLANTIYF
TRBJ1-1 NA few TRBV7-9 TGTGCCAGCGGTCGTAGGAACACTGAAGCTTTCTTT CASGRRNTEAFF
TRBJ2-7 NA NA TRBV29-1 TGCAGCGTTGAAGATTCAGGGGAAGCTTCCTACGAGCAGTACTTC CSVEDSGEASYEQYF
TRBJ2-1 NA few TRBV12-3/TRBV12-4 TGTGCCAGCAGTCCCACCGGGGTACTGGATGAGCAGTTCTTC CASSPTGVLDEQFF
TRBJ2-2 TRBD2 NA TRBV25-1 TGTGCCAGCCAGCGGGGAGGGGAGCTGTTTTTT CASQRGGELFF
TRBJ1-1 NA few TRBV20-1 TGCAGTGCTCTTCAAAGGTGGGGAGGGAGGCCGGGCACTGAAGCTTTCTTT CSALQRWGGRPGTEAFF
TRBJ2-3 NA NA TRBV6-5 TGTGCCAGCAGTTACCGTTTCGCGTGGCAGACCACAGATACGCAGTATTTT CASSYRFAWQTTDTQYF
TRBJ2-1 TRBD2 NA TRBV4-2 TGTGCCAGCAGCTCTCGGGCTAGCGGGGGGTCCAATGAGCAGTTCTTC CASSSRASGGSNEQFF
TRBJ1-5 NA few TRBV7-9 TGTGCCAGCAGCTCGAGTATTTGGGGGGACTCCAATCAGCCCCAGCATTTT CASSSSIWGDSNQPQHF
TRBJ2-1 NA NA TRBV19 TGTGCCAGTAGTATCGCACGCTCCTACAATGAGCAGTTCTTC CASSIARSYNEQFF
TRBJ2-1 NA NA TRBV29-1 TGCAACAGCACCTGCTTAGCTTACAATGAGCAGTTCTTC CNSTCLAYNEQFF
TRBJ1-2 NA NA TRBV29-1 TGCAGCGCTCTTCCGGGCCCGAACTATGGCTACACCTTC CSALPGPNYGYTF
TRBJ2-7 TRBD1 few TRBV6-2/TRBV6-3 TGTGCCAGCAGCCTCAGGAGACAGGGCACCTACGAGCAGTACTTC CASSLRRQGTYEQYF
TRBJ1-2 NA few TRBV11-2 TGTGCCAGCAGCCCCCAGCGGGGGTTGAGTGGCTACACCTTC CASSPQRGLSGYTF
TRBJ1-5 NA many TRBV6-6 TGTGCCAGCAGTGACCCCGGGCATGTGGATCAGCCCCAGCATTTT CASSDPGHVDQPQHF
TRBJ2-5 NA NA TRBV9 TGTGCCAGCAGCGTGAAGTCGAGCCACACCCAGTACTTC CASSVKSSHTQYF
TRBJ2-2 NA many TRBV3-1 TGTGCCAGCAACGCTTACACCGGGGAGCTGTTTTTT CASNAYTGELFF
TRBJ1-1 NA NA TRBV5-4 TGTGCCAGCAGTATATTGACAGGGAACACTGAAGCTTTCTTT CASSILTGNTEAFF
TRBJ1-4 NA few TRBV2 TGTGCCAGCAGTGAAGTGATAGGGCCTGAAAAACTGTTTTTT CASSEVIGPEKLFF
TRBJ2-6 NA few TRBV6-1 TGTGCCAGCAGAGGAGGGGCCGGGGCCAACGTCCTGACTTTC CASRGGAGANVLTF
TRBJ2-3 NA few TRBV7-8 TGTGCCAGCAGCTTGGACGCACGTACGCAGTATTTT CASSLDARTQYF
TRBJ1-3 NA NA TRBV29-1 TGCAGCGTTGGGGGGTCTGGAAACACCATATATTTT CSVGGSGNTIYF
TRBJ2-5 NA many TRBV20-1 TGCAGTGCTGGTAGGGGTGACGAGACCCAGTACTTC CSAGRGDETQYF
TRBJ2-3 TRBD1 NA TRBV29-1 TGCAGCGTCCCCGATCCGGGACAGGGAATAGATACGCAGTATTTT CSVPDPGQGIDTQYF
TRBJ2-5 NA NA TRBV20-1 TGCAGTGCTCTTGACGCCTTCGGGGAGACCCAGTACTTC CSALDAFGETQYF
TRBJ1-2 NA NA TRBV4-3 TGCGCCAGCAGCCAAGGTGCCGGGCCCTCCTATGGCTACACCTTC CASSQGAGPSYGYTF
TRBJ1-1 NA NA TRBV6-2/TRBV6-3 TGTGCCAGCAGTTACCCTACAGAAGCGAACACTGAAGCTTTCTTT CASSYPTEANTEAFF
TRBJ2-5 NA NA TRBV6-5 TGTGCCAGCGGCCAACAAGAGACCCAGTACTTC CASGQQETQYF
TRBJ1-1 NA NA TRBV5-6 TGTGCCAGCAGCTTCGAGGGGGGAAACACTGAAGCTTTCTTT CASSFEGGNTEAFF
TRBJ2-5 TRBD2 few TRBV20-1 TGCAGTGCTATGACTAGCGGAGAGACCCAGTACTTC CSAMTSGETQYF
TRBJ2-5 NA many TRBV6-5 TGTGCCAGCAGTCCCATGGGGCTTGAGACCCAGTACTTC CASSPMGLETQYF
TRBJ1-4 NA NA TRBV20-1 TGCAGTGCTAGAGAACAGGAGCACAATGAAAAACTGTTTTTT CSAREQEHNEKLFF
TRBJ2-7 NA NA TRBV4-1 TGCGCCAGCAGCCAAGTGGAACTAGCCATCTACGAGCAGTACTTC CASSQVELAIYEQYF
TRBJ1-3 NA NA TRBV7-2 TGTGTCAGCAGCTTGGGGCCAAACACCATATATTTT CVSSLGPNTIYF
TRBJ1-3 NA few TRBV12-3/TRBV12-4 TGTGCCAGCAGTCCCCCAGGCAGGGACTTCTCTGGAAACACCATATATTTT CASSPPGRDFSGNTIYF
TRBJ1-2 NA NA TRBV2 TGTGCCAGCAGTGGGACAGCTAACTATGGCTACACCTTC CASSGTANYGYTF
TRBJ2-6 TRBD1 NA TRBV5-1 TGCGCCAGCAGCCCTGTAGCCGGACAGGGAAGCTCTGGGGCCAACGTCCTGACTTTC CASSPVAGQGSSGANVLTF
TRBJ1-1 NA NA TRBV6-5 TGTGCCAGCAGTTACTCGGCGGGGGAATCTTTCTTT CASSYSAGESFF
TRBJ2-1 NA NA TRBV7-2 TGTGCCAGCAGCTTACCACGCCGTCCAGGCGATGAGCAGTTCTTC CASSLPRRPGDEQFF
TRBJ2-7 NA NA TRBV4-3 TGCGCCAGCAGCCAAGATCTTGGAGACTACGAGCAGTACTTC CASSQDLGDYEQYF
TRBJ2-7 NA NA TRBV7-6 TGTGCCAGCACCCGAGGGGGGCTGGAGCAGTACTTC CASTRGGLEQYF